The 6 T cell receptor beta chains below were found in one sample sequenced in a study of T-cell memory formation after mild COVID-19. TCRdb ran MiXCR on the 5' RACE reads and lists one entry per CDR3 protein. This sample carries around 340,000 distinct CDR3 sequences, approximately 15% of them seen once, and the ten largest clones take around 24%. Sequences were obtained from PBMCs or a T cell subset sorted from them (not recorded which). The receptors derive from a young man who had mild COVID-19 (a few samples of this study predate the infection). Cell type and time point are not known.

This clonotype appeared a few times. The chain has TRBV29-1 and TRBJ2-3, with a tentative D call TRBD1 (6 bases). The germline V gene encodes CDR1 SQVTM and CDR2 ANQGSEA. V shed 7 bases and J shed 4 bases, with 15 bases lying between them. The CDR3 length is 13 residues. The CDR3 sequence is CSGQANGADTQYF. The CDR3 DNA follows: TGCAGCGGACAGGCCAACGGCGCAGATACGCAGTATTTT.

In its sample, this clonotype was seen a few times. The chain combines TRBV20-1 with TRBJ2-4; weak D call: TRBD1 (6 bases). The CDR3 length is 13 residues. Germline V CDR1 and CDR2: DFQATT, SNEGSKA (reference sequence). Deletions cut 0 bases from V and 6 bases from J, with 9 bases between. The CDR3 DNA is TGCAGTGCTAGAGATTTCAGGGGAAACATTCAGTACTTC. Protein product: CSARDFRGNIQYF.

The V and J genes are TRBV6-5 and TRBJ2-1, with 7 bases identical to TRBD1. This CDR3 spans 16 amino acids. Unmatched junction bases numbered 8, after V lost 6 bases and J lost 0 bases. Looked up from germline, CDR1 is MNHEY and CDR2 is SVGAGI. The CDR3 DNA is TGTGCCAGCAGGCCCCTAGGGGGCGGCTCCTACAATGAGCAGTTCTTC. It specifies CASRPLGGGSYNEQFF.

The table lists this clonotype with many counts. V is TRBV7-8 and J is TRBJ1-5; the D is unclear. Germline V gene sequence: CDR1 SGHVS, CDR2 FQNEAQ. V was shortened by 1 base and J by 5 bases, with 6 bases between the two germline ends. This CDR3 contains 13 residues. This CDR3 reads CASSLDRYQPQHF. Written as DNA, the CDR3 is TGTGCCAGCAGCTTAGACCGATATCAGCCCCAGCATTTT. Supplemented by reference TRBV7-8 and TRBJ1-5, the full variable domain reads GAGVSQSPRYKVAKRGQDVALRCDPISGHVSLFWYQQALGQGPEFLTYFQNEAQLDKSGLPSDRFFAERPEGSVSTLKIQRTQQEDSAVYLCASSLDRYQPQHFGDGTRLSIL.

The chain recombines TRBV12-3 or TRBV12-4 with TRBJ1-5, with D maybe TRBD1 (5 bases). The CDR3 sequence is 13 residues long. V lost 6 bases to trimming and J lost 3 bases, with 9 bases between them. The DNA for the CDR3 is TGTGCCAGCAGCCTCAGGGACAATCAGCCCCAGCATTTT. Its protein product is CASSLRDNQPQHF.

This clonotype has more than one count but fewer than ten. The chain employs TRBV19 and TRBJ2-7; D is unresolved. Trimming took 5 bases from V and 3 from J, leaving 11 bases between them. This CDR3 has 13 residues. Germline loops: CDR1 LNHDA, CDR2 SQIVND (reference sequence). This chain's CDR3 is CASSSTWGYEQYV. CDR3 DNA sequence: TGTGCCAGTAGTTCCACCTGGGGCTACGAGCAGTACGTC.